This T cell receptor (beta chain) is drawn from a study of blood T cell repertoires in COVID-19. Assay used: immunoSEQ multiplex PCR; TCRdb lists only in-frame clones, some missing. The sample contains 130,000 or so clones, around 80% of which appear only once. V lost 1 base, J lost 3 bases, and 9 bases lay in between. This CDR3 has 14 residues. Germline CDR1 and CDR2: MNHNS and SASEGT. The V and J genes are TRBV6-1 and TRBJ1-1; D unresolved. The TCR originated in a woman aged 55-70 years with acute or convalescent COVID-19. The specimen was peripheral blood. CDR3 amino acids: CASSEGYGDTEAFF. CDR3 DNA: TGTGCCAGCAGTGAAGGGTACGGGGACACTGAAGCTTTCTTT.